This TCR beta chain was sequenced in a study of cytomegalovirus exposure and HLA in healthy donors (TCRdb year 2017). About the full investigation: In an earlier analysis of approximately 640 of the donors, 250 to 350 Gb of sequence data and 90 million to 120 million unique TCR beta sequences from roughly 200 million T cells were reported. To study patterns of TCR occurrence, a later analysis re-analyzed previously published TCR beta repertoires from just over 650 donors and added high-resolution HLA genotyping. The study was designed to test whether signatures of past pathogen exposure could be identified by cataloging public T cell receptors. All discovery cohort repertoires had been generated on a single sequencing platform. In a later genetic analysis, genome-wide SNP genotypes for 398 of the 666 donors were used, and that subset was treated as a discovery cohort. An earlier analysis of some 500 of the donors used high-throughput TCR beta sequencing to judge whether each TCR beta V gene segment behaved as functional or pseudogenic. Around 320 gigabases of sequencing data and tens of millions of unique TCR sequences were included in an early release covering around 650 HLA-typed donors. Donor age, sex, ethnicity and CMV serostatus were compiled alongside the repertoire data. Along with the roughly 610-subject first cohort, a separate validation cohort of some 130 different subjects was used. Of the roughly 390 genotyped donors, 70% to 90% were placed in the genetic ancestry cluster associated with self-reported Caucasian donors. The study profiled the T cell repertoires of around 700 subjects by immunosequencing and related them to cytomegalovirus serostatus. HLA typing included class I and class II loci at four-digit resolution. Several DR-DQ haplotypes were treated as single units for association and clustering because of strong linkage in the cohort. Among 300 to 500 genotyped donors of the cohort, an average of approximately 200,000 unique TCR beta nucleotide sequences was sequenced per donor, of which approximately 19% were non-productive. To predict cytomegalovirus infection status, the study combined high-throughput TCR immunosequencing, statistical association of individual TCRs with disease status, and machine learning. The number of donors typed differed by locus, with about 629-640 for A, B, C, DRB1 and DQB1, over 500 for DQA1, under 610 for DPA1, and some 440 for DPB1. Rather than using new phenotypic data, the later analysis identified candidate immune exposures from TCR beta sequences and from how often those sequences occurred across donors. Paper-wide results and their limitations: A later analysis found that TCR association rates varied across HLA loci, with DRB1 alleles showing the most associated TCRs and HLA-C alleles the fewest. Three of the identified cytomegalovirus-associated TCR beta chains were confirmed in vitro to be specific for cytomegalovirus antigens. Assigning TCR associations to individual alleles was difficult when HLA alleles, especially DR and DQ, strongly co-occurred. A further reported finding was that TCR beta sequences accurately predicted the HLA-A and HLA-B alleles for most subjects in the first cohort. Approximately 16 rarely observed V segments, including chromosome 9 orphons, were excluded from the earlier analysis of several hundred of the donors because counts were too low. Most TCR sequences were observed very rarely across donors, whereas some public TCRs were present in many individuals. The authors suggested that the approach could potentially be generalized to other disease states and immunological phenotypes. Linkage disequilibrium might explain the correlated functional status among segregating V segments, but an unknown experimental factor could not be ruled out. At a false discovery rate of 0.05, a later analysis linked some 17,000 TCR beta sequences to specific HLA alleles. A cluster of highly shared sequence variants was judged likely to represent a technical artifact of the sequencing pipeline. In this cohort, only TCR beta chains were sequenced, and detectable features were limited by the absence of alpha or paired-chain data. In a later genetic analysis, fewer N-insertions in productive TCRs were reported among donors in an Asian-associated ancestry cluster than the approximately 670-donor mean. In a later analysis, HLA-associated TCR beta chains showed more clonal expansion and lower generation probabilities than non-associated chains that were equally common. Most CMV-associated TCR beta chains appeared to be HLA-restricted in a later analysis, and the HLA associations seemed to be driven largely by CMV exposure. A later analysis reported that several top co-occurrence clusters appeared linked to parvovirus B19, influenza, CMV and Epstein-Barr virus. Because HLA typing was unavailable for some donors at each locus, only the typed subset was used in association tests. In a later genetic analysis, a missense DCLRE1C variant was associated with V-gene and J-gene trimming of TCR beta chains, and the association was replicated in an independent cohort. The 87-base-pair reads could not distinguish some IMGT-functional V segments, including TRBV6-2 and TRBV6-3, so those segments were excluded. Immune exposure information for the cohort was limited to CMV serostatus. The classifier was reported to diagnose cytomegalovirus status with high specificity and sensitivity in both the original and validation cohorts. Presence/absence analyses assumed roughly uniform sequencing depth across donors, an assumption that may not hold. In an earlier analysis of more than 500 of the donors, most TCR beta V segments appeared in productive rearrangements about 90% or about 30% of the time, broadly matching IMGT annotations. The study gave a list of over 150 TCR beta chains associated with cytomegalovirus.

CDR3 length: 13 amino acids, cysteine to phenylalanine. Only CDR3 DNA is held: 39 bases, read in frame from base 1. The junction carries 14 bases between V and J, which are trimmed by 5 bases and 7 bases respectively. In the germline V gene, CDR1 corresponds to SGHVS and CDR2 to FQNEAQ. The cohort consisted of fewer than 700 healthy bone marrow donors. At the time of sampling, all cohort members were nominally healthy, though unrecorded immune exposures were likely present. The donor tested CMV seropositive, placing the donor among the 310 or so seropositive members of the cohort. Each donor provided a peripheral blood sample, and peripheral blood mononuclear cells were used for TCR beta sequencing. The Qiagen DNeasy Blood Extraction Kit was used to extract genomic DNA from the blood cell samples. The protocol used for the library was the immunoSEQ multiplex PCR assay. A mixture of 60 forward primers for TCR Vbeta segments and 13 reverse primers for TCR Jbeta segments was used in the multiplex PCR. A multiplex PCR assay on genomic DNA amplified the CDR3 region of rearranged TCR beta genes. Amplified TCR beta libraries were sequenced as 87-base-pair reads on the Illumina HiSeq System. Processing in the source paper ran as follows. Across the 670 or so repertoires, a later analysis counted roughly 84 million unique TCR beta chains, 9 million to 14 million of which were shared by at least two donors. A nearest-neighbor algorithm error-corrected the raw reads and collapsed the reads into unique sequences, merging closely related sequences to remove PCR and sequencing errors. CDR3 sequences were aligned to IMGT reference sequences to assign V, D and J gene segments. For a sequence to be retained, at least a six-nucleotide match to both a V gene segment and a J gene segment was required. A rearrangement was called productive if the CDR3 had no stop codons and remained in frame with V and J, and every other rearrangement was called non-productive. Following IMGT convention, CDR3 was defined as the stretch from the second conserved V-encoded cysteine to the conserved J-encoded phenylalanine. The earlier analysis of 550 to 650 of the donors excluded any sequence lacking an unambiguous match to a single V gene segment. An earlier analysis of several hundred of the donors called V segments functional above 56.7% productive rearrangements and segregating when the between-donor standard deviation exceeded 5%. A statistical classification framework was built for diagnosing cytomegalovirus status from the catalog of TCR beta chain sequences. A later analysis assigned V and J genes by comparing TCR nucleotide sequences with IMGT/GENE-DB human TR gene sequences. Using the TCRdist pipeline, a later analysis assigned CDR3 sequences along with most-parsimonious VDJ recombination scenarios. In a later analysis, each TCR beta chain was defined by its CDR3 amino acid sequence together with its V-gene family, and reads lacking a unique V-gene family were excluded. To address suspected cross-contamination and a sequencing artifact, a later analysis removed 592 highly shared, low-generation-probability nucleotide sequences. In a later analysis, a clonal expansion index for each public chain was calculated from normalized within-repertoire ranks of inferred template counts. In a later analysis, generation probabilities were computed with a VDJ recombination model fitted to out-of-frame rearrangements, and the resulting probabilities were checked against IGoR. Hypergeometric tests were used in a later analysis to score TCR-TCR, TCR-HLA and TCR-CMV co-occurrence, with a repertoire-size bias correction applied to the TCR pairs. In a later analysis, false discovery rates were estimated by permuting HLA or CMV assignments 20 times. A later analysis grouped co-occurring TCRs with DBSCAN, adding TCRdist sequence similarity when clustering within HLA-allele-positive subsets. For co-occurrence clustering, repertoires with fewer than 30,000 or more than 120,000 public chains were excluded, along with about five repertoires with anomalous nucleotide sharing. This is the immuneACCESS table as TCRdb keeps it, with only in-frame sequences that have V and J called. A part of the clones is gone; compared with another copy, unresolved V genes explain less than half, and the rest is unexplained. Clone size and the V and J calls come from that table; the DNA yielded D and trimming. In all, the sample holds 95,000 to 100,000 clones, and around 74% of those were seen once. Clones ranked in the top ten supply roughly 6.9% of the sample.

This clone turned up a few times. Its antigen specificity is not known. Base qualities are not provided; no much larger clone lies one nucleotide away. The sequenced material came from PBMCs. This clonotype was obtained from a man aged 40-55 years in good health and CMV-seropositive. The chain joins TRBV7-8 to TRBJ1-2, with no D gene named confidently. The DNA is TGTGCCAGCAGCCAAGGGAGCCTCGGTGGCTACACCTTC. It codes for CASSQGSLGGYTF.